This TCR beta chain was identified during a study of Graves' ophthalmopathy and Graves' hyperthyroidism. Whole-study results and caveats: Ophthalmopathy and stable hyperthyroidism were discriminated by a 13-signature model, with about 90% sensitivity and nearly 84% specificity. Most expanded clonotypes in thyroid above 0.001 frequency also showed up in blood.

The authors amplified TCR beta CDR3 regions from RNA transcripts. First-round RT-PCR relied on HTBI primers, and a second-round multiplex PCR came next. TCRdb reprocessed the multiplex PCR reads with MiXCR, giving one entry per CDR3 protein. The repertoire holds about 1.2 million distinct CDR3 sequences, roughly 35% seen once, with around 10% in the top ten. In this sample, this clonotype turned up many times. What it recognizes is unknown. Each hyperthyroidism patient was newly diagnosed, with under 2 months' duration, and aged 18 to 65. Diagnosis was based on clinical symptoms, serum thyroxine, TRAb, thyroid ultrasound and orbital computed tomography. CDR3 length: 13 amino acids. Deletions cut 5 bases from V and 3 bases from J, with 10 bases between. Germline loops: CDR1 SQVTM, CDR2 ANQGSEA.

The sequenced sample was peripheral blood or thyroid tissue (not recorded which). The chain carries TRBV29-1 and TRBJ2-2, with TRBD2 as a possible D gene (5 bases). The source is an adult man with Graves' hyperthyroidism. In DNA, the CDR3 is TGCAGCGTTCGGGGAAGAGACACCGGGGAGCTGTTTTTT. Amino acids: CSVRGRDTGELFF.